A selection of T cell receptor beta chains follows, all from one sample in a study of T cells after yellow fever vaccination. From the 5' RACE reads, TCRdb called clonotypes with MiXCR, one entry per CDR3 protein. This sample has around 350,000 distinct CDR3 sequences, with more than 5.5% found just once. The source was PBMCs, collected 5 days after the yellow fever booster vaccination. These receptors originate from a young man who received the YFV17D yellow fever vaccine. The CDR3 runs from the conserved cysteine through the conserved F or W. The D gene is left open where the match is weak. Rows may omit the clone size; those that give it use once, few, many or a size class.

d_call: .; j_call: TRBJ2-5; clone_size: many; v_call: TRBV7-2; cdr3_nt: TGTGCCAGCAGCCCCCCACCGCTTGGCGAGACCCAGTACTTC; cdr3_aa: CASSPPPLGETQYF
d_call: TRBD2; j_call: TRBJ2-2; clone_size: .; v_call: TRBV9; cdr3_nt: TGTGCCAGCAGCGCCAAGTCTAGCGGGAAGACCGGGGAGCTGTTTTTT; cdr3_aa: CASSAKSSGKTGELFF
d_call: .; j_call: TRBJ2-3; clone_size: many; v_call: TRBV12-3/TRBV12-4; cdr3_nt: TGTGCCAGCAGTTTCGGAGGGAGAGGTTCAGATACGCAGTATTTT; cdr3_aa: CASSFGGRGSDTQYF
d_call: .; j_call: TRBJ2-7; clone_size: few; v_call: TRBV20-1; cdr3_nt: TGCAGTGCTAGTAGGTTCAGCTCCTACGAGCAGTACTTC; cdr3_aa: CSASRFSSYEQYF
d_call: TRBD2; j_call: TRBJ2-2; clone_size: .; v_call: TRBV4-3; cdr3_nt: TGCGCCAGCAGCCGCGGGAGCGGGACTAGAAACACCGGGGAGCTGTTTTTT; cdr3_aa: CASSRGSGTRNTGELFF
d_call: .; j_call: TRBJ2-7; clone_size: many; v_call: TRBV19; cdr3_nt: TGTGCCAGTAGTATAAAGGGCCGGAGGCAGTACTTC; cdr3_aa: CASSIKGRRQYF
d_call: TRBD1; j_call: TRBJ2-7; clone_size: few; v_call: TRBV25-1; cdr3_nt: TGTGCCAGCAGGGGGACAGAGAGCTCCTACGAGCAGTACTTC; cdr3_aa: CASRGTESSYEQYF
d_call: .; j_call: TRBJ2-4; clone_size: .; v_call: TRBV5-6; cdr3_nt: TGTGCCAGCAGCTTGGAGTGGGGGAGGAACATTCAGTACTTC; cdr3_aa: CASSLEWGRNIQYF
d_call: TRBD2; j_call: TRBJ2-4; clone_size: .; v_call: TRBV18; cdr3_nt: TGTGCCAGCTCACTTTTACATACTAGCGGTGATTCCAAAAACATTCAGTACTTC; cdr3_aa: CASSLLHTSGDSKNIQYF
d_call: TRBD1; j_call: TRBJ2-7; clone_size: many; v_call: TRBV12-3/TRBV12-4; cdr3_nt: TGTGCCAGCAGCTCCATCTTCACGACAGGGGGGTACGAGCAGTACTTC; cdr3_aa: CASSSIFTTGGYEQYF
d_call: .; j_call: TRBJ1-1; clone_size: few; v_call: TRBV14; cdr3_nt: TGTGCCAGCAGCCGACAAGCCGGGCCATCAACCGAAGCTTTCTTT; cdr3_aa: CASSRQAGPSTEAFF
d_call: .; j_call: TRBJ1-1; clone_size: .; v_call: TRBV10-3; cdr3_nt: TGTGCCATCAAAGATCACACAGGGCTTTTGAACACTGAAGCTTTCTTT; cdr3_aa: CAIKDHTGLLNTEAFF
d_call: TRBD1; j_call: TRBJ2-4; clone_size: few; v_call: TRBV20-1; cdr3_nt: TGCAGTGCGCAGCCGGGACAGCGAAACATTCAGTACTTC; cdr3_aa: CSAQPGQRNIQYF
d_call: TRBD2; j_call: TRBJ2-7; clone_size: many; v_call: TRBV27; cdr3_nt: TGTGCCAGCAGTTTAGGCGGGAGTGCCTACGAGCAGTACTTC; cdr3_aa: CASSLGGSAYEQYF
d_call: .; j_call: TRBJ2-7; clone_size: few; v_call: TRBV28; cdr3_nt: TGTGCCAGCAGTAAAGTTGCCCTCTCCTACGAGCAGTACTTC; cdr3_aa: CASSKVALSYEQYF
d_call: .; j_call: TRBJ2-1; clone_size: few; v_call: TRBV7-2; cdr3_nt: TGTGCCAGCAGCTTACTTCCTCACAGGACTCGCCCCTACCAGAAGTTCTTC; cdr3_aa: CASSLLPHRTRPYQKFF
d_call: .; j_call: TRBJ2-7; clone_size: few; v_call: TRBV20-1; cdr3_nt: TGCAGTGCTCCCTGGGGGGCGTTCTACGAGCAGTACTTC; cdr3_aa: CSAPWGAFYEQYF
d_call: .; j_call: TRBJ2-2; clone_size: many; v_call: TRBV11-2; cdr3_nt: TGTGCCAGCAGCTTGGACCGTACCGGGGAGCTGTTTTTT; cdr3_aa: CASSLDRTGELFF
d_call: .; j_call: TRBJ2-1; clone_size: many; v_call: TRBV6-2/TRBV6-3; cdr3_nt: TGTGCCAGCCGCCTGCCTAGGAGCTCCTACAATGAGCAGTTCTTC; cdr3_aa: CASRLPRSSYNEQFF
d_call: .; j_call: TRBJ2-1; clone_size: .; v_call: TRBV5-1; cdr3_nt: TGCGCCAGCAGCTTGTCCGGACTCCCCTCCAATGAGCAGTTCTTC; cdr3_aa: CASSLSGLPSNEQFF
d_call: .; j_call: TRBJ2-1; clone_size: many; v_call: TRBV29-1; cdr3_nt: TGCAGCGTTCCACTTCCGACCGGGCAGTTCTTC; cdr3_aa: CSVPLPTGQFF
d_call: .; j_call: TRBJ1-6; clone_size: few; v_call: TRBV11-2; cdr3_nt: TGTGCCAGCAGCTCGCGGAGGGCGGGGCCCGCCTCCTATAATTCACCCCTCCACTTT; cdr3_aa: CASSSRRAGPASYNSPLHF
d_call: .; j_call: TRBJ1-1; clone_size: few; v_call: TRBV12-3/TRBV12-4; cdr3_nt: TGTGCCAGCAGTTTCGCGACCAACACTGAAGCTTTCTTT; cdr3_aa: CASSFATNTEAFF
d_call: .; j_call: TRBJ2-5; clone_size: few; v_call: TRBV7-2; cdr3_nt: TGTGCCAGCAGCTTACCCGGATTGGGGACCCAGTACTTC; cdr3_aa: CASSLPGLGTQYF
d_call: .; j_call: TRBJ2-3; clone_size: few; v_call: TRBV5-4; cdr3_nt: TGTGCCAGCAGCTTGGCGGGTGGCGGGATCACAGATACGCAGTATTTT; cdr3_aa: CASSLAGGGITDTQYF
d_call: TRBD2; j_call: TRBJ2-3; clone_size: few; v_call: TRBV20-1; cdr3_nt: TGCAGTGCTAGCCCTAGCGGTTCGAGCACAGATACGCAGTATTTT; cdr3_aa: CSASPSGSSTDTQYF
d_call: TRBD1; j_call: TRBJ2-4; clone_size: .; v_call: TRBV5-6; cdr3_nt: TGTGCCAGCAGCGGGACCCGACAGGGTCTAGCCAAAAACATTCAGTACTTC; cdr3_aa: CASSGTRQGLAKNIQYF
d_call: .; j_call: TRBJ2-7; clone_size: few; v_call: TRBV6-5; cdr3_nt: TGTTTAGTTTCAGGCGAGCAGTACTTC; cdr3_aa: CLVSGEQYF
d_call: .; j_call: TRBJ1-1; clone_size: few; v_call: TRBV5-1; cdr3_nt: TGCGCCAGCAGCTTACAGGATTCGGGCACTGAAGCTTTCTTT; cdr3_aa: CASSLQDSGTEAFF
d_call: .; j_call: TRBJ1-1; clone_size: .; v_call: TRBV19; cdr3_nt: TGTGCCAGTAGTATAGAGAAGAACACTGAAGCTTTCTTT; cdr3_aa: CASSIEKNTEAFF
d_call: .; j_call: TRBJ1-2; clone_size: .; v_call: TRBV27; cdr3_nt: TGTGCCAGCAGTTTAACGGGGGCGCGGAACTATGGCTACACCTTC; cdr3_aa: CASSLTGARNYGYTF
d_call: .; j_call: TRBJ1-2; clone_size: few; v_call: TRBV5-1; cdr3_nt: TGCGCCAGCAGCTTGGACACCGGGACACCCTATGGCTACACCTTC; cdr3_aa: CASSLDTGTPYGYTF
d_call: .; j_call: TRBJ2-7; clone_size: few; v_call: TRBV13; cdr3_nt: TGTGCCAGCAGCTTAGATCAGGACTCCTACGAGCAGTACTTC; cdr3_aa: CASSLDQDSYEQYF
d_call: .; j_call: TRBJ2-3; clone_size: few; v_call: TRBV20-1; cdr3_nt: TGCAGTGCTAGAGATCCCCCAGCTTCCACAGATACGCAGTATTTT; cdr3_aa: CSARDPPASTDTQYF
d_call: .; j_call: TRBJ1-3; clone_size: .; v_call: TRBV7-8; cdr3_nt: TGTGCCAGCAGCTTAGTTGGGTCGTCGGCGTATTTT; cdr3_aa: CASSLVGSSAYF
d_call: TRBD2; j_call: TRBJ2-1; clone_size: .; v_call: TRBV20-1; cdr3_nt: TGCAGTGCTAGAAGCGGGAGGTGGGATGAGCAGTTCTTC; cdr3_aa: CSARSGRWDEQFF
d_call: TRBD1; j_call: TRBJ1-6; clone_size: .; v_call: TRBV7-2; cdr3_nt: TGTGCCAGCAGCTTAGGGGGACAGAATAATTCACCCCTCCACTTT; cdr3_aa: CASSLGGQNNSPLHF
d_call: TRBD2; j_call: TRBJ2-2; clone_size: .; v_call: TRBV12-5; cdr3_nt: TGTGCTAGTGGTTCTGTAGCGGGGGTCGGGGAGCTGTTTTTT; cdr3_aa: CASGSVAGVGELFF
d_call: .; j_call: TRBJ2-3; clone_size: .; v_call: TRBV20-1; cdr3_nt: TGCAGTGCTAGATCTCTAGTCAGGGGGTCCCGCAGAGCTAGCGGCACAGATACGCAGTATTTT; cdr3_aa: CSARSLVRGSRRASGTDTQYF
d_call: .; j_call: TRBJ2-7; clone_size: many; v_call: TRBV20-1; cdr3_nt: TGCAGTGCTAGAGATTTTGGGGCGGGGACGGGAGAGCAGTACTTC; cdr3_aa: CSARDFGAGTGEQYF
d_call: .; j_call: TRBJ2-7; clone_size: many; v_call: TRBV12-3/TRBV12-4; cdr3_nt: TGTGCCAGCAGTTTCGTAGCGACTGGCGAGCAGTACTTC; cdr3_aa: CASSFVATGEQYF
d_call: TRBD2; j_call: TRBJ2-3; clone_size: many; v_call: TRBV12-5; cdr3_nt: TGTGCTAGTGGTCTCCGACTAGCGGGAGAAGCGGGTACGCAGTATTTT; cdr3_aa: CASGLRLAGEAGTQYF
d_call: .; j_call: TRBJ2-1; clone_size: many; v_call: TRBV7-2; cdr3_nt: TGTGCCAGCAGCTCGCAGGGGATCTCCTACAATGAGCAGTTCTTC; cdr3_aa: CASSSQGISYNEQFF
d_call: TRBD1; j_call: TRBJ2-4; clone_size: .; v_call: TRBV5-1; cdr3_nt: TGCGCCAGCAGCCAGGACAGGGCGGGATTGAACATTCAGTACTTC; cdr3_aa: CASSQDRAGLNIQYF
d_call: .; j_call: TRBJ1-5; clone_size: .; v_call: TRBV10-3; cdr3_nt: TGTGCCATCAGTGACCTAAAAAAAAATCAGCCCCAGCATTTT; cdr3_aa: CAISDLKKNQPQHF
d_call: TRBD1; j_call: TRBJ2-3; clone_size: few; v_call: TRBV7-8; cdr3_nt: TGTGCCAGCAGCACCACAGGGGGCTCTACGCAGTATTTT; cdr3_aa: CASSTTGGSTQYF
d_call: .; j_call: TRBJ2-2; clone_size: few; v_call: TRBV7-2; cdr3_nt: TGTGCCAGCAGCTCCGCGGAGGGCCGCGACACCGGGGAGCTGTTTTTT; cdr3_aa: CASSSAEGRDTGELFF
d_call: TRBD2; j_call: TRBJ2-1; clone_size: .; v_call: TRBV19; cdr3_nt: TGTGCCAGTCGACTAGCGGGAAAGAATAATGAGCAGTTCTTC; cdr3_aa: CASRLAGKNNEQFF
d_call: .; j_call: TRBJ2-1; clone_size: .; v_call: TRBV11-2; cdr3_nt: TGTGCCAGCAGCTTCCGGGACACCGTAATTAAGGATGAGCAGTTCTTC; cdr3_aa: CASSFRDTVIKDEQFF
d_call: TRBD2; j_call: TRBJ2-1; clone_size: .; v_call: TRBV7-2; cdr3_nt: TGTGCCAGCAGGGGATTACTAGCGGGAGGCGGGGGTGAGCAGTTCTTC; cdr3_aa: CASRGLLAGGGGEQFF
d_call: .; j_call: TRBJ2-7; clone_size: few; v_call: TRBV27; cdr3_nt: TGTGCCAGCAGTTGGGGACGGGGCGCGGGCGAGCAGTACTTC; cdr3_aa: CASSWGRGAGEQYF
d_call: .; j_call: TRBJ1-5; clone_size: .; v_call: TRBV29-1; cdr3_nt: TGCAGCGTTGAGGTTAGCGGGGGTCAGCCCCAGCATTTT; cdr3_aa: CSVEVSGGQPQHF
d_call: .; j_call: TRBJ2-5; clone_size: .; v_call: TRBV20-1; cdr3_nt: TGCAGTTCCTCTGCCTACAGCGGACAAGAGACCCAGTACTTC; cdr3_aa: CSSSAYSGQETQYF
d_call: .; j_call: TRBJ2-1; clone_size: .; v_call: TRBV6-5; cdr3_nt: TGTGCCAGCAGCTACCCATCGCCGTTTGGACTACGGCAGTTCTTC; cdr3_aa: CASSYPSPFGLRQFF